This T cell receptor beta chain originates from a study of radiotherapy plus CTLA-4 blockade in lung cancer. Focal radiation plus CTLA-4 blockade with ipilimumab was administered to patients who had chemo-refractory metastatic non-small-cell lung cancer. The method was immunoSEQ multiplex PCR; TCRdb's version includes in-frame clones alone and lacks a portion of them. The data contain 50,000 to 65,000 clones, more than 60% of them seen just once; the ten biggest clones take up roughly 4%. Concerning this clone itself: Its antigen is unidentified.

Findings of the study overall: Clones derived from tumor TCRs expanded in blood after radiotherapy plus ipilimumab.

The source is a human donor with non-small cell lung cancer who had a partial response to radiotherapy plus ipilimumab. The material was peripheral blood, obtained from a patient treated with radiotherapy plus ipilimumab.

The CDR3 DNA is TGTGCCAGCAGCATAGGACAGAGCAATCAGCCCCAGCATTTT. This gives the protein CASSIGQSNQPQHF. The chain carries TRBV7-2 and TRBJ1-5, with D maybe TRBD1 (6 bases). The V and J ends lost 5 bases and 1 base respectively, with 9 bases between them. The CDR3 has 14 amino acids. From germline, CDR1 is SGHTA and CDR2 FQGNSA.